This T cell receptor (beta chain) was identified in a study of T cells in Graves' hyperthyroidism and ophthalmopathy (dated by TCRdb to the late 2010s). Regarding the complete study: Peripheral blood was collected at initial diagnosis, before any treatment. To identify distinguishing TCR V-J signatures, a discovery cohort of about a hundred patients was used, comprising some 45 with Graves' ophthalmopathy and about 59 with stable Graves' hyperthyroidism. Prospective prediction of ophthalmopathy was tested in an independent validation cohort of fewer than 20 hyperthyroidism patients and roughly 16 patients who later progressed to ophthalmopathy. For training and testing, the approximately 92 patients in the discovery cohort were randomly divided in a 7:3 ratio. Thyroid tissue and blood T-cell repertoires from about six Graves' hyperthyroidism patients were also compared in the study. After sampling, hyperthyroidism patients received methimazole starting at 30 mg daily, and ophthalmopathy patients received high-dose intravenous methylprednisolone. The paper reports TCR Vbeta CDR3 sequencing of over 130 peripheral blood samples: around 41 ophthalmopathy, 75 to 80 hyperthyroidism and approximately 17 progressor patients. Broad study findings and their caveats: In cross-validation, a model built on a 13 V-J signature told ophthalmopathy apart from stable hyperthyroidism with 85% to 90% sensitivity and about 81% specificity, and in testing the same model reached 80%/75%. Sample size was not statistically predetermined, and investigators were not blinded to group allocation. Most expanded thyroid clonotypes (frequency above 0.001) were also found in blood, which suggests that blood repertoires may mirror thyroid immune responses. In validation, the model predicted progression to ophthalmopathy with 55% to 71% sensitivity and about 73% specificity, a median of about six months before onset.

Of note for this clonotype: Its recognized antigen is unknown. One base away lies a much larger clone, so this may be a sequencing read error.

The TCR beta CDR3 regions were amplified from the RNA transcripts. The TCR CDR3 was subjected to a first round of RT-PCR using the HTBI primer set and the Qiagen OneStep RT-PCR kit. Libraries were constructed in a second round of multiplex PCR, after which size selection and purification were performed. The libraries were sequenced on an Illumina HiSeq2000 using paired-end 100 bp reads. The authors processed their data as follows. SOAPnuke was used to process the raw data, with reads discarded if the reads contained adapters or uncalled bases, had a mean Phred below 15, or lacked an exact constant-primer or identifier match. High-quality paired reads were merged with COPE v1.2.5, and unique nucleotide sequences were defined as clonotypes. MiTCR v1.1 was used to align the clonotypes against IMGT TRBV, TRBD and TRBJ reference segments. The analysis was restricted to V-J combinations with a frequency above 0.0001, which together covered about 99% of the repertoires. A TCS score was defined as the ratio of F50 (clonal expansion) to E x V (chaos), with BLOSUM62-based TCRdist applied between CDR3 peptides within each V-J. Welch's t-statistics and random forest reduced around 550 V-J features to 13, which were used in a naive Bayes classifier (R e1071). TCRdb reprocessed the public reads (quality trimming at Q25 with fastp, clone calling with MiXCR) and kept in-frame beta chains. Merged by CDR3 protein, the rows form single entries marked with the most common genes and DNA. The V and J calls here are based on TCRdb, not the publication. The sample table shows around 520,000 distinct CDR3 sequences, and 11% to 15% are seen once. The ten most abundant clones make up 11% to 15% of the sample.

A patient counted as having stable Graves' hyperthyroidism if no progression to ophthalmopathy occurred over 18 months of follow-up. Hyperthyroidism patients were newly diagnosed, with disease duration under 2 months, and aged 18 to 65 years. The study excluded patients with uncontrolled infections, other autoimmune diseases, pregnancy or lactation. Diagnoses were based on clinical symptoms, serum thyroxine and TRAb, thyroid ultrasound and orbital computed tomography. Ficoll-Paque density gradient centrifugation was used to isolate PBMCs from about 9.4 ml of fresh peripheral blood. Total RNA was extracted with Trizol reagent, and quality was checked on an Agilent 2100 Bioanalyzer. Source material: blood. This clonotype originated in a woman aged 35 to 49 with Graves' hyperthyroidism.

The CDR3 reads as follows: CASMAGWGTRELFF. The sequenced DNA: TGTGCCAGCATGGCAGGGTGGGGCACCCGGGAGCTGTTTTTT. The rearrangement joined TRBV2 to TRBJ2-2; a tentative D call is TRBD1 (5 bases match). Including the terminal cysteine and phenylalanine, the CDR3 comprises 14 residues. The retained sequence is limited to the CDR3, 42 bases, with the frame set at the first base. The germline V gene yields SNHLY for CDR1 and FYNNEI for CDR2.